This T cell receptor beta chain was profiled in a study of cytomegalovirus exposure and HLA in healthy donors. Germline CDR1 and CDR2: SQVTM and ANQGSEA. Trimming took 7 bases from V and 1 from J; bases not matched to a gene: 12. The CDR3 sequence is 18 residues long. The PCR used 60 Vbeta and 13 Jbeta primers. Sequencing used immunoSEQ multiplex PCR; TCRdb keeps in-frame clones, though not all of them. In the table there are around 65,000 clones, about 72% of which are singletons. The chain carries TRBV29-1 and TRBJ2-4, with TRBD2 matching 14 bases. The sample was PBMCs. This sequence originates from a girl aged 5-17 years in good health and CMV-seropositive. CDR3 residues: CSAMVGLAGVWAKNIQYF. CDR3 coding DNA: TGCAGCGCCATGGTGGGACTAGCGGGGGTATGGGCCAAAAACATTCAGTACTTC. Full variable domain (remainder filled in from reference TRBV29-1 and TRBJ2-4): SAVISQKPSRDICQRGTSLTIQCQVDSQVTMMFWYRQQPGQSLTLIATANQGSEATYESGFVIDKFPISRPNLTFSTLTVSNMSPEDSSIYLCSAMVGLAGVWAKNIQYFGAGTRLSVL.